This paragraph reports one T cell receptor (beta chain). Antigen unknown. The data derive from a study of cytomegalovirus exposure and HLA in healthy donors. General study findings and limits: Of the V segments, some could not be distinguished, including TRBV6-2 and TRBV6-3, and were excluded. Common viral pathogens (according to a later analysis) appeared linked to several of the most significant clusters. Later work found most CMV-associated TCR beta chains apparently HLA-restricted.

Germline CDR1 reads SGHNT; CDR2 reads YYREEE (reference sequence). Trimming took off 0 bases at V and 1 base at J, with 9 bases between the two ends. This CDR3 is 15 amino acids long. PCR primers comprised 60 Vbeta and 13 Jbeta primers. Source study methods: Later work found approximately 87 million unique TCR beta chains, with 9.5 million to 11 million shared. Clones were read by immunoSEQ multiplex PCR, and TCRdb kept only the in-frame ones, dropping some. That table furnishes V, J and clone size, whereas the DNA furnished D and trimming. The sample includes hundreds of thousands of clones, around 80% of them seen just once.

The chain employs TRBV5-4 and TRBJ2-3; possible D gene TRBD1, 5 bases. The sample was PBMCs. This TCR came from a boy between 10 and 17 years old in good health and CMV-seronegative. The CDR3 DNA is TGTGCCAGCAGCTTGGGGGGCGCGGGCACAGATACGCAGTATTTT. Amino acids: CASSLGGAGTDTQYF.